The 5 T cell receptor beta chains given below trace back to one sample, sequenced in a study of T cells in Graves' hyperthyroidism and ophthalmopathy (dated by TCRdb to the late 2010s). Library preparation employed multiplex PCR. Sequenced on an Illumina HiSeq 2000. TCR beta CDR3 regions were amplified from RNA transcripts. For the first round of RT-PCR on the TCR CDR3, the HTBI primer set was used together with the Qiagen OneStep RT-PCR kit. The public reads were reprocessed in TCRdb via fastp at Q25 and MiXCR, keeping in-frame beta chains. Each CDR3 protein appears once, grouped with its most common genes and DNA. The sample contains approximately 640,000 distinct CDR3 sequences, 40% to 55% of them found a single time. More than 7% of the sample belongs to the ten largest clones. The specimen was peripheral blood or thyroid tissue (not recorded which). These TCRs come from an adult man with Graves' disease, either hyperthyroidism or ophthalmopathy (not recorded which).

This chain joins TRBV12-1 and TRBJ1-1. TRBV12-1 is a recognized pseudogene. The CDR3 covers 14 residues. DNA of the CDR3: TGTGCCAGCACTTTGAAAGCATGGAACACTGAAGCTTTCTTT. It encodes CASTLKAWNTEAFF.

This rearrangement joins TRBV20-1 to TRBJ2-7, with 7 bases matching TRBD1. The V and J ends lost 0 bases and 4 bases, in that order; junction bases with no gene match: 12. CDR3 length equals 16 residues. Germline lookup yields CDR1 DFQATT and CDR2 SNEGSKA (reference sequence). CDR3 protein: CSARDPGQPSTYEQYF. Written as DNA, the CDR3 is TGCAGTGCTAGAGATCCGGGACAGCCGAGCACATACGAGCAGTACTTC.

This clonotype showed up just a few times. No conserved phenylalanine or tryptophan ends this CDR3, so it is likely a read error. Because the CDR3's place on the DNA is in doubt, the DNA is left out and the CDR3 is given as listed by TCRdb. The chain joins TRBV7-2 to TRBJ1-6; the table's D call TRBD1 went unverified against the DNA. CDR1 and CDR2 (germline): SGHTA, FQGNSA. The CDR3 totals 11 residues, both ends included. The CDR3 reads CASSLGLPGSP.

The rearrangement links TRBV7-9 to TRBJ2-5; TRBD2 matches 8 bases. CDR1 and CDR2 (germline): SEHNR, FQNEAQ (reference sequence). This CDR3 has 15 residues. Trimming removed 2 bases from V and 5 bases from J; junction bases left unmatched: 7. CDR3 in DNA: TGTGCCAGCAGCTTAAGCCAGCGGGGGCTGGAGACCCAGTACTTC. This encodes CASSLSQRGLETQYF.

The gene calls are TRBV7-3 and TRBJ1-6; D possibly corresponds to TRBD1 (5 bases). CDR3 size: 15 residues. The V and J ends lost 6 bases and 7 bases respectively, with 16 bases between them. In germline, CDR1 is SGHTA, CDR2 FQGTGA. CDR3 sequence: CASSLGSGHNSPLHF. The CDR3 DNA sequence: TGTGCCAGCAGTCTAGGGTCGGGGCACAATTCACCCCTCCACTTT. Using reference TRBV7-3 and TRBJ1-6 for the parts outside the CDR3, the full variable domain is GAGVSQTPSNKVTEKGKYVELRCDPISGHTALYWYRQSLGQGPEFLIYFQGTGAADDSGLPNDRFFAVRPEGSVSTLKIQRTERGDSAVYLCASSLGSGHNSPLHFGNGTRLTVT.